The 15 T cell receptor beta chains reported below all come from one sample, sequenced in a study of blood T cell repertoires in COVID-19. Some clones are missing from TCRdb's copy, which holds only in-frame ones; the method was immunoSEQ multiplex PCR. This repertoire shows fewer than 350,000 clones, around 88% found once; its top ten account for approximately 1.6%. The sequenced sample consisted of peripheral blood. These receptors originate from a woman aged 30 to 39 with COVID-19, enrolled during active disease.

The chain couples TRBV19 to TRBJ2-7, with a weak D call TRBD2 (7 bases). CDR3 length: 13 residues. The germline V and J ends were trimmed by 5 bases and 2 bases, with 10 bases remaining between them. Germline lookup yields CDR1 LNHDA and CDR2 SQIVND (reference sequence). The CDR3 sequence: CASSDGGPYEQYF. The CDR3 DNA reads TGTGCCAGTAGTGACGGGGGGCCCTACGAGCAGTACTTC.

The DNA for the CDR3 is TGTGCCAGTAGTAAGGGGACAGGGGGCTCCTACGAGCAGTACTTC. Translating it yields CASSKGTGGSYEQYF. V usage is TRBV19 and J usage is TRBJ2-7, with 11 bases lining up with TRBD1. The germline gives CDR1 LNHDA, CDR2 SQIVND (reference sequence). The ends lost 4 bases at V and 0 bases at J; junction bases unmatched: 2. The CDR3 length is 15 residues. Looking up the rest from reference TRBV19 and TRBJ2-7 gives the full variable domain: DGGITQSPKYLFRKEGQNVTLSCEQNLNHDAMYWYRQDPGQGLRLIYYSQIVNDFQKGDIAEGYSVSREKKESFPLTVTSAQKNPTAFYLCASSKGTGGSYEQYFGPGTRLTVT.

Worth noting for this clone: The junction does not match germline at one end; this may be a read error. The CDR3 reads CASSSGTGVGELFF. In DNA form, the CDR3 reads TGTGCTAGCAGCTCCGGGACAGGGGTTGGGGAGCTGTTTTTT. The chain joins TRBV7-7 to TRBJ2-2, with 10 bases lining up with TRBD1. Germline V gives CDR1 SSHAT, CDR2 FNYEAQ (reference sequence). The CDR3 length is 14 residues.

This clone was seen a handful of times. The CDR3 protein is CASSREGAEQFF. Written as DNA, the CDR3 is TGTGCCAGTAGCAGGGAAGGAGCTGAGCAGTTCTTC. The chain uses TRBV19 and TRBJ2-1, with D perhaps matching TRBD1 (5 bases). Trimming left V 6 bases short and J 9 bases short, with 12 bases between. Germline CDR1 is LNHDA and CDR2 is SQIVND (reference sequence). The CDR3 loop spans 12 amino acids.

CDR3 nucleotide sequence: TGTGCCAGTAGTATAACTAGCGGGGGCACAGATACGCAGTATTTT. It encodes CASSITSGGTDTQYF. The V call is TRBV19, the J call TRBJ2-3, with 10 bases identical to TRBD2. With 2 bases clipped from V and 1 base from J, the junction kept 0 bases outside the gene matches. The germline gives CDR1 LNHDA, CDR2 SQIVND (reference sequence). This CDR3 comprises 15 residues.

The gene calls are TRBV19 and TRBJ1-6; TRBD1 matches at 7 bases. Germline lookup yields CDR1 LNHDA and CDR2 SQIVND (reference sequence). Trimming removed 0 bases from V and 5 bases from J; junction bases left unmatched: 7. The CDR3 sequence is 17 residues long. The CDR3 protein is CASSIEYPGQHNSPLHF. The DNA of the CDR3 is TGTGCCAGTAGTATAGAATACCCGGGACAGCATAATTCACCCCTCCACTTT.

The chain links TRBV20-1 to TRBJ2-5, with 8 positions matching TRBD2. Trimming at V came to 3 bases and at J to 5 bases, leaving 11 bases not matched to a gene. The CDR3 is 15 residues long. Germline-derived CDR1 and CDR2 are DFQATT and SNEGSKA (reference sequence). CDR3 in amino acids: CSASPARGALETQYF. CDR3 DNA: TGCAGTGCTAGTCCTGCGCGGGGGGCCCTGGAGACCCAGTACTTC.

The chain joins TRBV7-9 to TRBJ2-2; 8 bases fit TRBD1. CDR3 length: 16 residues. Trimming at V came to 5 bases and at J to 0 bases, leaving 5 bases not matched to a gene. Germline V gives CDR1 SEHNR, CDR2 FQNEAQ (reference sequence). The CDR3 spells CASSPIQGANTGELFF. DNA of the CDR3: TGTGCCAGCAGCCCTATACAGGGGGCGAACACCGGGGAGCTGTTTTTT.

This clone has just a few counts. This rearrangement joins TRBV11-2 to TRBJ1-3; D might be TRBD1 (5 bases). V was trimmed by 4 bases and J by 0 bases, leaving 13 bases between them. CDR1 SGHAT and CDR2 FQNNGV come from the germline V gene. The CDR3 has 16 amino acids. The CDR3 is CASSSTGGSSGNTIYF. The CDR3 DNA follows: TGTGCCAGCAGCTCCACCGGGGGGAGCTCTGGAAACACCATATATTTT.

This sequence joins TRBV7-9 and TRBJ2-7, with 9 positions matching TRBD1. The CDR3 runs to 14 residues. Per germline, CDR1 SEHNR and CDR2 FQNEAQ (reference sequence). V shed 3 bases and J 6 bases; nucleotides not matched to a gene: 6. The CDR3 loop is CASSFPGQGSEQYF. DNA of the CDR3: TGTGCCAGCAGCTTCCCGGGACAGGGTTCCGAGCAGTACTTC.

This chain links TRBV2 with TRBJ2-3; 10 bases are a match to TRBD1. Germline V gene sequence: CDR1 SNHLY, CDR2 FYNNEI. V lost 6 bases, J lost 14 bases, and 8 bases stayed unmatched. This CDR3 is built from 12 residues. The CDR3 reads CASRADRGQLYF. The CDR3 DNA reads TGTGCCAGCAGGGCCGACAGGGGGCAACTGTATTTT.

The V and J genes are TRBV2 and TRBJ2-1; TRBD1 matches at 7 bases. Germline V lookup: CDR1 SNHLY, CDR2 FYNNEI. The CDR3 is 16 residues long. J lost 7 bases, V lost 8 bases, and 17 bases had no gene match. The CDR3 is CASHGIRDSAQNEQFF. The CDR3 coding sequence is TGTGCCAGCCATGGAATTCGGGACAGCGCGCAAAATGAGCAGTTCTTC.

The chain's CDR3 is CASSQVGTGANYGYTF. In DNA form, the CDR3 reads TGCGCCAGCAGCCAAGTGGGGACAGGGGCTAACTATGGCTACACCTTC. The genes are TRBV4-1 and TRBJ1-2; 10 positions agree with TRBD1. This CDR3 is built from 16 residues. The V gene end was trimmed by 1 base and the J gene end by 0 bases; junction bases not matched to a gene: 2. The germline gives CDR1 MGHRA, CDR2 YSYEKL.

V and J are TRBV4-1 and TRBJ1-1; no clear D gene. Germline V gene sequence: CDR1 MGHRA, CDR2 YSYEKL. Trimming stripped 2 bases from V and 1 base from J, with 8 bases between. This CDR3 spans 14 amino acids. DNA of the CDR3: TGCGCCAGCAGCCAACCGAGAAGGAACACTGAAGCTTTCTTT. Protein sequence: CASSQPRRNTEAFF.

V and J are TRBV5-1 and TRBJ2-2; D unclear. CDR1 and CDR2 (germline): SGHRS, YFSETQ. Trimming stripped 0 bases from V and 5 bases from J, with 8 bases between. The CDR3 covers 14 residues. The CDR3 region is CASSLGARTGELFF. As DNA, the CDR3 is TGCGCCAGCAGCTTGGGGGCCCGGACCGGGGAGCTGTTTTTT.